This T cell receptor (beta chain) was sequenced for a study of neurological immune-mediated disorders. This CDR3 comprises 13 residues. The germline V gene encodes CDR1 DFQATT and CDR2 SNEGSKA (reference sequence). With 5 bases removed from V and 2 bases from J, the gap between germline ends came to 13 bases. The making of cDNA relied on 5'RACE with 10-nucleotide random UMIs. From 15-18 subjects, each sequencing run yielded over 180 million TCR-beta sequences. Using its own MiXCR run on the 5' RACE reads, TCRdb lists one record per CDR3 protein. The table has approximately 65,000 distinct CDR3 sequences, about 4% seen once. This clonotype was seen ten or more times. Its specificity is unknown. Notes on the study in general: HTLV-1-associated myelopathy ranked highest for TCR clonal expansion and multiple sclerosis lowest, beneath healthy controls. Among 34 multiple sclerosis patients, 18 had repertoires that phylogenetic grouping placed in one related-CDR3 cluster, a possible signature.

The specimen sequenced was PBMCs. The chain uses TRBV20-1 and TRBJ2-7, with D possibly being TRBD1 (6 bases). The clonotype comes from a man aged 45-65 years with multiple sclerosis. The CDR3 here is CSAAQTGPYEQYV. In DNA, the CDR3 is TGCAGTGCTGCCCAAACAGGGCCCTACGAGCAGTACGTC.